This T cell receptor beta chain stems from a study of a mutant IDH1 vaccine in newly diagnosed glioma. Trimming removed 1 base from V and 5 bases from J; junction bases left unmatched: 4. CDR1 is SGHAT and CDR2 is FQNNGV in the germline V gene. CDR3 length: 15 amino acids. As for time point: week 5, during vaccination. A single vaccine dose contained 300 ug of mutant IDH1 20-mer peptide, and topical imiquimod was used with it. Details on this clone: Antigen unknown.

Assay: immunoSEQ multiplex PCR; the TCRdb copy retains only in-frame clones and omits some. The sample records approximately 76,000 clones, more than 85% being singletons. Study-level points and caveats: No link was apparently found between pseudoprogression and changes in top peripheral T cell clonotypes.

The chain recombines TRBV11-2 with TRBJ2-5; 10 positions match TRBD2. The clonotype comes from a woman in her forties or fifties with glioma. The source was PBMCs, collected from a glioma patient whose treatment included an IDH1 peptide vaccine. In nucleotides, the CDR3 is TGTGCCAGCAGCTTAGGGACTAGCGGAGCGGAGACCCAGTACTTC. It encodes CASSLGTSGAETQYF.